The rows below give T cell receptor beta chains drawn from one sample of a study of blood T cell repertoires in COVID-19. Libraries were prepared by immunoSEQ multiplex PCR; TCRdb keeps only in-frame clonotypes and omits some of them. The repertoire holds 30,000 or so clones, around 87% seen once, with 16% in the top ten. Sequenced material: peripheral blood. The receptors shown here come from a man of 80 years or more with acute or convalescent COVID-19. CDR3s include the opening cysteine and the closing phenylalanine or tryptophan. A D gene is named only where the DNA matches it firmly. Not every row has a clone size; where given, it reads once, few, many or a size class.

v_call	j_call	d_call	clone_size	cdr3_nt	cdr3_aa
TRBV3-1/TRBV3-2	TRBJ2-7	TRBD1	.	TGTGCCAGCAGCCGCGGGACAGGGGGGGGAACACGGTACTTC	CASSRGTGGGTRYF
TRBV5-6	TRBJ2-4	.	.	TGTGCCAGCAGCGTCTCCGGGACAAGTAAAAACATTCAGTACTTC	CASSVSGTSKNIQYF
TRBV9	TRBJ2-1	.	.	TGTGCCAGCAGCCCCGAGGCGGGGAATGAGCAGTTCTTC	CASSPEAGNEQFF
TRBV14	TRBJ2-7	TRBD1	.	TGTGCCAGCAGCCAAGCGACAGGGTTTTTCTACGAGCAGTACTTC	CASSQATGFFYEQYF
TRBV2	TRBJ2-3	TRBD2	.	TGTGCCAGCAGTGGGACTAGCGGGGTACATACGCAGTATTTT	CASSGTSGVHTQYF
TRBV12-5	TRBJ2-2	.	.	TGTGCTAGTGGCGCCCCCGGTTTTCCCGGGGAGCTGTTTTTT	CASGAPGFPGELFF
TRBV27	TRBJ2-7	TRBD2	once	TGTGCCAGCACCCGTGCGACTAGCGGTCCCTACGAGCAGTACTTC	CASTRATSGPYEQYF
TRBV24-1	TRBJ2-1	.	once	TGTGCCACCAGTGCGGGGTATGAGCAGTTCTTC	CATSAGYEQFF
TRBV2	TRBJ1-1	.	.	TGTGCCAGCAGTTATACCCTTGGGGGCCGTACAATGAACACTGAAGCTTTCTTT	CASSYTLGGRTMNTEAFF
TRBV5-8	TRBJ2-5	TRBD1	.	TGTGCCAGCAGTTCCGACAGGGGTGTCGGGGAGACCCAGTACTTC	CASSSDRGVGETQYF
TRBV7-8	TRBJ1-1	TRBD1	once	TGTGCCAGCAGCTTAGTCACGGGACAGCCGAACACTGAAGCTTTCTTT	CASSLVTGQPNTEAFF
TRBV7-2	TRBJ1-1	.	.	TGTGCCAGCAGCAAGAGGGGCGGACAGACTACCTCAGAAGCTTTCTTT	CASSKRGGQTTSEAFF
TRBV4-2	TRBJ1-1	.	.	TGTGCCAGCAGCCAAGATCTTTTCCAGGGGGCTTTCTTT	CASSQDLFQGAFF
TRBV6-2/TRBV6-3	TRBJ1-2	TRBD1	few	TGTGCCAGCAGTTACGACGACAGGGGGCTTGGCTACACCTTC	CASSYDDRGLGYTF
TRBV14	TRBJ2-7	TRBD1	.	TGTGCCAGCAGCCTAACCCCGGGACAGCTGTACGAGCAGTACTTC	CASSLTPGQLYEQYF
TRBV2	TRBJ1-5	.	.	TGTGCCAGCAGTAGAGGGAACAATCAGCCCCAGCATTTT	CASSRGNNQPQHF
TRBV19	TRBJ1-4	.	.	TGTGCCAGTAGTACCCCGACGGGAACTGAAAAACTGTTTTTT	CASSTPTGTEKLFF
TRBV18	TRBJ2-5	.	.	TGTGCCAGCTCACCTGGCCGGGGTACAGAAGAGACCCAGTACTTC	CASSPGRGTEETQYF
TRBV4-2	TRBJ1-3	.	.	TGTGCCAGCAGCCAAGTTTATCCACTCTCTGGAAACACCATATATTTT	CASSQVYPLSGNTIYF
TRBV11-2	TRBJ1-1	TRBD1	.	TGTGCCAGCAGCTTAGGACAGGGTTACACTGAAGCTTTCTTT	CASSLGQGYTEAFF
TRBV4-1	TRBJ2-4	TRBD1	.	TGCGCCAGCAGCCAAGGGGACAGGGGAGGGAGCATTCAGTACTTC	CASSQGDRGGSIQYF
TRBV10-2	TRBJ2-3	.	.	TGCGCCAGCAGTGATTGGGGGCAGGGTTCAGATACGCAGTATTTT	CASSDWGQGSDTQYF
TRBV28	TRBJ1-1	TRBD1	.	TGTGCCAGCCGTCTCCGGACAGGGGAAGCTTTCTTT	CASRLRTGEAFF
TRBV7-9	TRBJ1-1	.	.	TGTGCCAGCAGCTTAGGAACGGGCACTGAAGCTTTCTTT	CASSLGTGTEAFF
TRBV28	TRBJ2-7	.	.	TGTGCCAGCAGTGTTGGAGGGGACCTCTACGAGCAGTACTTC	CASSVGGDLYEQYF
TRBV10-3	TRBJ2-7	TRBD1	.	TGTGCCATCAGGGAAGACAGGGGGCGAGTGTACGAGCAGTACTTC	CAIREDRGRVYEQYF
TRBV4-1	TRBJ1-1	TRBD1	.	TGCGCCAGCAGCGTACAGGGGGCGGCGAACACTGAAGCTTTCTTT	CASSVQGAANTEAFF
TRBV7-8	TRBJ2-2	TRBD2	few	TGTGCCAGCAGCCTTGGCGGGGGGGCGAACACCGGGGAGCTGTTTTTT	CASSLGGGANTGELFF
TRBV9	TRBJ1-1	.	.	TGTGCCAGCAGCGTAGGGGCAGGGGCCCCGAACACTGAAGCTTTCTTT	CASSVGAGAPNTEAFF
TRBV19	TRBJ1-2	.	.	TGTGCCAGTAGTTTCGACACCACGCAGGGCTACACCTTC	CASSFDTTQGYTF
TRBV28	TRBJ2-2	.	once	TGTGCCAGCAATCCCACAGGGAACACCGGGGAGCTGTTTTTT	CASNPTGNTGELFF
TRBV11-2	TRBJ2-3	TRBD1	.	TGTGCCAGCAGCGAGGACAGGGGAGTGTATAATACGCAGTATTTT	CASSEDRGVYNTQYF
TRBV10-3	TRBJ1-6	.	.	TGTGCCATCGGGAGCTCCTATAATTCACCCCTCCACTTT	CAIGSSYNSPLHF
TRBV7-8	TRBJ1-3	.	.	TGTGCCAGCAGCTTAGCCAGGGTTGGAAACACCATATATTTT	CASSLARVGNTIYF
TRBV2	TRBJ1-2	TRBD1	.	TGTGCCAGCAGTATGAGACAGGGTGACTATGGCTACACCTTC	CASSMRQGDYGYTF
TRBV19	TRBJ1-1	.	.	TGTGCCAGTAGTATGACAGTGAACACTGAAGCTTTCTTT	CASSMTVNTEAFF
TRBV3-1/TRBV3-2	TRBJ2-7	.	.	TGTGCCAGCAGCCTCTCGTACGAGCAGTACTTC	CASSLSYEQYF
TRBV3-1/TRBV3-2	TRBJ1-1	.	.	TGTGCCAGCCAACGGGGGAACACTGAAGCTTTCTTT	CASQRGNTEAFF
TRBV10-1	TRBJ2-3	.	.	TGCGCCAGCCAGACGGGGGGCTCCTCCGATACGCAGTATTTT	CASQTGGSSDTQYF
TRBV18	TRBJ1-1	.	once	TGTGCCAGCTCACTAGGGGAGGGGAACACTGAAGCTTTCTTT	CASSLGEGNTEAFF
TRBV11-2	TRBJ2-3	TRBD2	few	TGTGCCAGCAGCGACACCCGACTAGCGGGGGGCGGGGGTACGCAGTATTTT	CASSDTRLAGGGGTQYF
TRBV5-5	TRBJ2-5	TRBD1	once	TGTGCCAGCAGCTTGGCCACCGGGACAGGTTACGGAGAGACCCAGTACTTC	CASSLATGTGYGETQYF
TRBV7-3	TRBJ1-1	TRBD1	.	TGTGCCAGCAGCTTACAGGGGGCGAACACTGAAGCTTTCTTT	CASSLQGANTEAFF
TRBV2	TRBJ1-5	TRBD1	.	TGTGCCAGCACATACCGACAGGGAGCCACGGGGCCCCAGCATTTT	CASTYRQGATGPQHF
TRBV24-1	TRBJ1-1	TRBD1	.	TGTGCCACCAGTGATTTGCCAACAGGGGATGGAGCTTTCTTT	CATSDLPTGDGAFF
TRBV6-5	TRBJ1-2	TRBD1	few	TGTGCCAGCTCTTTCGACAGGACAGGTCCCTATGGCTACACCTTC	CASSFDRTGPYGYTF
TRBV6-1	TRBJ1-1	.	.	TGTGCCAGCAGTGAAGGGGTCTTCGTCGGTTCGAGGACTGAAGCTTTCTTT	CASSEGVFVGSRTEAFF
TRBV6-2/TRBV6-3	TRBJ1-5	TRBD1	.	TGTGCCAGCAGTTCTCGACAGGGGGTCGATCAGCCCCAGCATTTT	CASSSRQGVDQPQHF
TRBV18	TRBJ2-5	TRBD2	.	TGTGCCAGCTCACCAAACGGGGGGGCGGCGGAGACCCAGTACTTC	CASSPNGGAAETQYF
TRBV10-3	TRBJ1-6	.	.	TGTGCCACCGCCCGCTCGGATTCACCCCTCCACTTT	CATARSDSPLHF
TRBV2	TRBJ1-1	.	.	TGTGCCAGCAGTGAAGTCAGGTCTACCACTGAAGCTTTCTTT	CASSEVRSTTEAFF
TRBV21-1	TRBJ2-5	.	.	TGTGCCAGCAGCAAAGTGAGCCGGGACCAAGAGACCCAGTACTTC	CASSKVSRDQETQYF
TRBV29-1	TRBJ1-2	.	.	TGCAGCGTTGAAGATCGTCCCTATGGCTACACCTTC	CSVEDRPYGYTF
TRBV6-1	TRBJ1-3	.	.	TGTGCCAGCAGTGAAGCAGCGGGCGGGGGAAACACCATATATTTT	CASSEAAGGGNTIYF
TRBV11-2	TRBJ2-7	.	.	TGTGCCAGCAGCTTCCGCAGGATAGGCGAGCAGTACTTC	CASSFRRIGEQYF
TRBV12-3/TRBV12-4	TRBJ1-2	.	.	TGTGCCAGCAGTTCGGGACTGCGGGAGGGCTACACCTTC	CASSSGLREGYTF
TRBV15	TRBJ2-2	TRBD2	.	TGTGCCACCAGCAGAGACATTCTAGCGGGGGGGAACACCGGGGAGCTGTTTTTT	CATSRDILAGGNTGELFF